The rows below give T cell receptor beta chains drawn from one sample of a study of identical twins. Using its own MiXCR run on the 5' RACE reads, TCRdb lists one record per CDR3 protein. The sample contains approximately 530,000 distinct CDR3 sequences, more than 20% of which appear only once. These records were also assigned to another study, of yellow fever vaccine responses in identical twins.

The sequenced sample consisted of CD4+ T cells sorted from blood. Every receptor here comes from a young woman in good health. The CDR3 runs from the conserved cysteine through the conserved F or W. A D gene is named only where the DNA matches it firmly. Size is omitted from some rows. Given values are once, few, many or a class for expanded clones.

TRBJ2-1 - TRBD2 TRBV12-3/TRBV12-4 CASSFSSGIDEQFF TGTGCCAGCAGTTTCTCTAGCGGGATTGATGAGCAGTTCTTC
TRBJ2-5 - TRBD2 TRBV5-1 CASSLGLAGGVQETQYF TGCGCCAGCAGCTTGGGTCTAGCGGGGGGCGTACAAGAGACCCAGTACTTC
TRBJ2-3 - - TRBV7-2 CASSPRTLQLRTDTQYF TGTGCCAGCAGCCCACGGACCTTGCAACTCCGCACAGATACGCAGTATTTT
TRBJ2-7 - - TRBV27 CASRPGQIAYEQYF TGTGCCAGCAGACCTGGACAGATTGCCTACGAGCAGTACTTC
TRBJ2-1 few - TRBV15 CATSRDSLGHEQFF TGTGCCACCAGCAGAGACTCACTAGGACATGAGCAGTTCTTC
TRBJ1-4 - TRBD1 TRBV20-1 CSARDRVNEKLFF TGCAGTGCCAGGGACAGGGTAAATGAAAAACTGTTTTTT
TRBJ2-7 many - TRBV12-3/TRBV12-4 CASSFGVHEQYF TGTGCCAGCAGTTTCGGGGTTCACGAGCAGTACTTC
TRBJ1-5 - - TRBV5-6 CASSLQGAMIKPQHF TGTGCCAGCAGCTTGCAGGGAGCCATGATAAAGCCCCAGCATTTT
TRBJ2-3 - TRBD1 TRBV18 CASSPAQGGTDTQYF TGTGCCAGCTCTCCCGCGCAGGGGGGCACAGATACGCAGTATTTT
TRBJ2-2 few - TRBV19 CASSAWGSKTGELFF TGTGCCAGTAGTGCCTGGGGCAGTAAGACCGGGGAGCTGTTTTTT
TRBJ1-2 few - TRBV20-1 CSASKGGSGKANYGYTF TGCAGTGCTAGCAAAGGGGGATCAGGGAAAGCTAACTATGGCTACACCTTC
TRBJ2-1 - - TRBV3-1 CASSRDPINEQFF TGTGCCAGCAGCCGGGACCCCATTAATGAGCAGTTCTTC
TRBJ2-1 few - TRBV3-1 CASSQEGYYNEQFF TGTGCCAGCAGCCAAGAGGGTTACTACAATGAGCAGTTCTTC
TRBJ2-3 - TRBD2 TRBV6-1 CASMGTSGLYTDTQYF TGTGCCAGCATGGGGACTAGCGGCCTCTACACAGATACGCAGTATTTT
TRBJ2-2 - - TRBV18 CASSPVEVTGELFF TGTGCCAGCTCACCGGTTGAGGTCACCGGGGAGCTGTTTTTT
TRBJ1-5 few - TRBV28 CASSFSGFQPQHF TGTGCCAGCAGTTTTTCCGGATTTCAGCCCCAGCATTTT
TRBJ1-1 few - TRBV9 CASSAREINTEAFF TGTGCCAGCAGCGCTCGGGAGATCAACACTGAAGCTTTCTTT
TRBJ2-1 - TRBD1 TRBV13 CASNDRVAYNEQFF TGTGCCAGCAACGACAGGGTAGCCTACAATGAGCAGTTCTTC
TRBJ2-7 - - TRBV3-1 CASSFRAGTYEQYF TGTGCCAGCAGCTTCCGGGCCGGAACCTACGAGCAGTACTTC
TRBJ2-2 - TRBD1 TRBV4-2 CASSNRGTDTGELFF TGTGCCAGCAGCAACAGGGGTACGGACACCGGGGAGCTGTTTTTT
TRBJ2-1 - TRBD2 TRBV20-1 CSALRTSGRRLQPNEQFF TGCAGTGCTCTTCGGACTAGCGGGAGAAGACTACAACCAAATGAGCAGTTCTTC
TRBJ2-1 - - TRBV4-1 CASSQETRLGEQFF TGCGCCAGCAGCCAAGAAACTCGCCTAGGGGAGCAGTTCTTC
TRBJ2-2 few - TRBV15 CATSRGWGGTENTGELFF TGTGCCACCAGCAGAGGGTGGGGGGGGACAGAAAACACCGGGGAGCTGTTTTTT
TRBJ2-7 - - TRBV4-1 CASSHLGRSTYEQYF TGCGCCAGCAGCCATTTAGGTCGGTCCACCTACGAGCAGTACTTC
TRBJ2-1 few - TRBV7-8 CASSLAPGGIYNEQFF TGTGCCAGCAGCTTAGCCCCAGGGGGGATTTACAATGAGCAGTTCTTC
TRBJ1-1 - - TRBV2 CASSSGAFEAFF TGTGCCAGCAGTTCCGGGGCTTTTGAAGCTTTCTTT
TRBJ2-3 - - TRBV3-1 CASSQYLKPTDTQYF TGTGCCAGCAGCCAATATTTGAAACCCACAGATACGCAGTATTTT
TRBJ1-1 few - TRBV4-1 CASSTQGQKNTEAFF TGCGCCAGCAGCACCCAAGGACAAAAGAACACTGAAGCTTTCTTT
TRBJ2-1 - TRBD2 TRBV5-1 CASSLGGTRINEQFF TGCGCCAGCAGCTTGGGGGGGACTAGAATCAATGAGCAGTTCTTC
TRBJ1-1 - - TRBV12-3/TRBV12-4 CASTRYEGTEAFF TGTGCCAGCACCCGATATGAAGGCACTGAAGCTTTCTTT
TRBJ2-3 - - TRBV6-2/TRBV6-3 CASSYSSSFTDTQYF TGTGCCAGCAGTTACTCATCCTCCTTCACAGATACGCAGTATTTT
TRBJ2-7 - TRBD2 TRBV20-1 CSARGLAGASYEQYF TGCAGTGCTAGAGGACTAGCGGGTGCCTCCTACGAGCAGTACTTC
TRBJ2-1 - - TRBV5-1 CASSLWSFFSYNEQFF TGCGCCAGCAGCCTGTGGAGTTTTTTCTCCTACAATGAGCAGTTCTTC
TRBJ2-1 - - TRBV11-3 CASRRDDSYNEQFF TGTGCCAGCAGGCGAGACGACAGTTACAATGAGCAGTTCTTC
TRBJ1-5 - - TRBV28 CASSPKGIIQPQHF TGTGCCAGCAGCCCCAAGGGGATTATTCAGCCCCAGCATTTT
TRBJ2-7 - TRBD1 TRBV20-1 CSARDGTANTEQYF TGCAGTGCTAGAGACGGGACAGCAAATACCGAGCAGTACTTC
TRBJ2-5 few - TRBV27 CASSKGRETQYF TGTGCCAGCAGTAAAGGGCGAGAGACCCAGTACTTC
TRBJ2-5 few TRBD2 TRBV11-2 CASSSGTDTSGSRETQYF TGTGCCAGCAGCTCCGGAACCGATACTAGCGGGAGTCGTGAGACCCAGTACTTC
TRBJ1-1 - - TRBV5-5 CASSSLDRNEAFF TGTGCCAGCAGTTCTCTAGACAGAAATGAAGCTTTCTTT
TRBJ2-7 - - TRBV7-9 CASSPPGVAYEQYF TGTGCCAGCAGCCCCCCAGGGGTCGCCTACGAGCAGTACTTC
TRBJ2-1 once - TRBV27 CASSPPRKYNEQFF TGTGCCAGCAGCCCCCCAAGGAAATACAATGAGCAGTTCTTC
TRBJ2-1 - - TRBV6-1 CASGAGRYNEQFF TGTGCCAGCGGGGCAGGGAGGTACAATGAGCAGTTCTTC
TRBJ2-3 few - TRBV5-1 CASSPLGDSTDTQYF TGCGCCAGCAGCCCCCTGGGGGACAGCACAGATACGCAGTATTTT
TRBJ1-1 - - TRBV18 CASSPQQGGDTEAFF TGTGCCAGCTCACCACAACAGGGCGGGGACACTGAAGCTTTCTTT
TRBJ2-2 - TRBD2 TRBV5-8 CASSKGLAKNTGELFF TGTGCCAGCAGCAAAGGACTAGCGAAGAACACCGGGGAGCTGTTTTTT
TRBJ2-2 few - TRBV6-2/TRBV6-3 CASSYLPGELFF TGTGCCAGCAGTTACCTCCCCGGGGAGCTGTTTTTT
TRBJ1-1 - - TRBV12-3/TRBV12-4 CASSLNPWGKNTEAFF TGTGCCAGCAGTTTAAATCCTTGGGGCAAGAACACTGAAGCTTTCTTT
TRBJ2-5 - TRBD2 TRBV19 CASSQNGGFQYF TGTGCCAGTAGTCAAAACGGGGGGTTCCAGTACTTC